The T cell receptor beta chain under discussion was sequenced for a study of T cell clonality in common variable immunodeficiency. Study outcomes and limitations: Reportedly, TCR beta sequences from common variable immunodeficiency showed fewer deletions and N-nucleotide insertions. Compared with controls, CVID subjects had fewer shared TCRbeta clones.

The V gene's germline CDR1 is GTSNPN and CDR2 SVGIG (reference sequence). This CDR3 has 13 residues. The ends lost 5 bases at V and 8 bases at J; junction bases unmatched: 5. This clone was found many times. Antigen unknown. Coverage ceases 3 residues before the CDR3 finishes, and the germline J gene fills in the end. TCRdb's copy holds only in-frame clones and misses some; the assay was immunoSEQ multiplex PCR. Found here are 25,000 to 35,000 clones, no singletons; the ten largest cover 5.4%. The chain carries TRBV30 and TRBJ1-6; TRBD1 agrees at 8 bases. Material for sequencing was peripheral blood mononuclear cells. This TCR came from a human donor with common variable immunodeficiency. The CDR3 sequence: CAWETGDYSPLHF. The sequenced part of the CDR3 DNA is TGTGCCTGGGAGACAGGGGATTATTCACCC.